Below, 14 T cell receptor beta chains from the same sample are listed, as sequenced in a study of T cells in Graves' hyperthyroidism and ophthalmopathy. Researchers amplified the TCR beta CDR3 regions from RNA transcripts. The TCR CDR3 first-round RT-PCR relied on the HTBI primer set. TCRdb fed the multiplex PCR reads into MiXCR, producing one record per CDR3 protein. This sample has about 680,000 distinct CDR3 sequences, with 30% to 40% found just once. Sequencing was carried out using blood. These receptors all stem from a woman in her 40s with Graves' hyperthyroidism.

The chain has TRBV5-1 and TRBJ1-6; D not resolved. V lost 4 bases to trimming and J lost 0 bases, with 23 bases between them. Germline V lookup: CDR1 SGHRS, CDR2 YFSETQ. The CDR3 has 20 amino acids. The CDR3 DNA reads as TGCGCCAGCAGCCCGGGAGGGTTTTTGGGTGGAGACTCCTATAATTCACCCCTCCACTTT. Protein product: CASSPGGFLGGDSYNSPLHF.

In its sample, this clonotype was seen many times. The chain has TRBV7-6 and TRBJ2-7; maybe TRBD2 (7 bases). The CDR3 is 15 amino acids. The V end was cut by 3 bases, the J end by 5 bases, with 17 bases between. Germline CDR1 reads SGHVS; CDR2 reads FNYEAQ. CDR3 region: CASSLGLRGGDEQYF. DNA of the CDR3: TGTGCCAGCAGCTTGGGGCTCAGGGGAGGGGACGAGCAGTACTTC.

The rearrangement joins TRBV29-1 to TRBJ2-7, with TRBD1 as a possible D gene (5 bases). CDR3 size: 12 residues. In germline, CDR1 is SQVTM, CDR2 ANQGSEA. Between the trimmed V and J ends, which lost 5 bases and 6 bases, there was a span of 14 bases. The CDR3 DNA reads as TGCAGCGTTCTCCGATCAGGGCCCGAGCAGTACTTC. Its translation is CSVLRSGPEQYF.

This clonotype was counted between two and nine times. This chain joins TRBV5-1 and TRBJ1-1; 7 bases map to TRBD1. This CDR3 is built from 14 residues. In germline, CDR1 is SGHRS, CDR2 YFSETQ. Trimming removed 4 bases from V and 4 bases from J; junction bases left unmatched: 7. The CDR3 spells CASSAQGESTEAFF. CDR3 nucleotides: TGCGCCAGCAGCGCCCAGGGGGAGAGCACTGAAGCTTTCTTT.

This chain connects TRBV6-1 to TRBJ2-2; no reliable D call. Trimming pared 9 bases from V and 0 bases from J, leaving 14 bases between. The germline V gene has CDR1 MNHNS and CDR2 SASEGT. This CDR3 comprises 15 residues. CDR3 loop: CASTSTRPNTGELFF. In nucleotides, the CDR3 is TGTGCCAGTACCTCGACCAGACCGAACACCGGGGAGCTGTTTTTT.

V gene TRBV6-2 or TRBV6-3 combines with J gene TRBJ1-2; D unclear. Germline V gene lookup returns CDR1 MNHEY and CDR2 SVGEGT. CDR3 length: 15 amino acids. Trimming shortened V by 4 bases and J by 3 bases, and 15 bases separated the two germline ends. The chain's CDR3 is CASSFPSRPHYGYTF. As DNA, the CDR3 is TGTGCCAGCAGTTTCCCCAGCAGGCCTCACTATGGCTACACCTTC.

This clonotype was observed a handful of times. The rearrangement uses TRBV20-1 and TRBJ2-7; maybe TRBD1 (5 bases). The CDR3 length is 13 residues. Germline V lookup: CDR1 DFQATT, CDR2 SNEGSKA (reference sequence). Trimming removed 6 bases at V and 6 bases at J, with 18 bases between. The CDR3 nucleotides read TGCAGTGCAGGGGCAGGTGTCCCTCCCGAGCAGTACTTC. It yields the protein CSAGAGVPPEQYF.

In this sample, this clonotype turned up once. The DNA for the CDR3 is TGTGCCATCAGTACTAGTGGGGCCAACGTCCTGACTTTC. Amino acid sequence: CAISTSGANVLTF. The rearrangement links TRBV10-3 to TRBJ2-6, with D possibly being TRBD2 (5 bases). V was clipped by 5 bases and J by 3 bases, with 5 bases between them. Germline V gene sequence: CDR1 ENHRY, CDR2 SYGVKD. The CDR3 length is 13 residues.

The chain employs TRBV7-6 and TRBJ2-7, with TRBD2 as a possible D gene (6 bases). The CDR3 loop spans 15 amino acids. CDR1 and CDR2 from the germline V gene are SGHVS and FNYEAQ. Trimming took off 3 bases at V and 0 bases at J, with 12 bases between the two ends. The CDR3 is CASSFRDSSSYEQYF. In nucleotides, the CDR3 is TGTGCCAGCAGCTTCCGGGACTCCAGCTCCTACGAGCAGTACTTC. Full variable domain (outside the CDR3, taken from reference TRBV7-6 and TRBJ2-7): GAGVSQSPRYKVTKRGQDVALRCDPISGHVSLYWYRQALGQGPEFLTYFNYEAQQDKSGLPNDRFSAERPEGSISTLTIQRTEQRDSAMYRCASSFRDSSSYEQYFGPGTRLTVT.

This clonotype came up many times. V is TRBV12-3 or TRBV12-4 and J is TRBJ1-6; D might be TRBD1 (6 bases). Deletions cut 5 bases from V and 10 bases from J, with 15 bases between. CDR3 length: 14 residues. CDR3 loop: CASSIWGRGSPLHF. CDR3 nucleotides: TGTGCCAGCAGTATCTGGGGCAGGGGCTCACCCCTCCACTTT.

The rearrangement joins TRBV14 to TRBJ2-7, with D hard to call. CDR1 and CDR2 from the germline V gene are SGHDN and FVKESK. The CDR3 is 19 amino acids. Deletions cut 4 bases from V and 1 base from J, with 26 bases between. The CDR3 region has the DNA TGTGCCAGCAGCCCTCCAGGTCATAGAACCTCGATCTCATCCTACGAGCAGTACTTC. It yields the protein CASSPPGHRTSISSYEQYF.

This chain links TRBV7-3 with TRBJ1-2; the D gene is possibly TRBD1 (6 bases). This CDR3 region has 13 residues. The V and J ends lost 5 bases and 6 bases respectively, with 13 bases between them. Germline lookup yields CDR1 SGHTA and CDR2 FQGTGA. The CDR3 is CASSGGPRDGYTF. Written as DNA, the CDR3 is TGTGCCAGCAGCGGGGGCCCCCGGGATGGCTACACCTTC.

At least ten counts were recorded for this clonotype. The CDR3 nucleotides are TGTGCCAGCAGCTTAAGGGACCCGAAGGAGACCCAGTACTTC. Translating it yields CASSLRDPKETQYF. The rearrangement uses TRBV7-4 and TRBJ2-5; D may correspond to TRBD1 or TRBD2 (5 bases each). The CDR3 runs 14 residues. Germline V gives CDR1 SGHVT, CDR2 SQSDAQ. Deletions cut 2 bases from V and 5 bases from J, with 12 bases between.

This clonotype was counted a few times. The chain couples TRBV6-6 to TRBJ1-2; D uncertain. CDR3 length: 15 residues. The germline V gene has CDR1 MNHNY and CDR2 SVGAGI (reference sequence). V was trimmed by 2 bases and J by 6 bases, leaving 16 bases between them. The CDR3 is CASSYEVGRKDGYTF. As DNA, the CDR3 is TGTGCCAGCAGTTACGAGGTGGGGAGGAAGGATGGCTACACCTTC.